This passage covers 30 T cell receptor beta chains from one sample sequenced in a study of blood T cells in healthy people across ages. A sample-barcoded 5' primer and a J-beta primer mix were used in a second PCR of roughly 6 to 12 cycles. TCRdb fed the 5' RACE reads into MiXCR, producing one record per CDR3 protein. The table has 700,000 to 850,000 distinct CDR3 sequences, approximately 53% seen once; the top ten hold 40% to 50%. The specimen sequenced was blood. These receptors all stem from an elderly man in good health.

This CDR3 is CASSPGTSAPYEQYF. Here the CDR3 DNA reads TGTGCCAGCAGCCCGGGGACTAGCGCTCCCTACGAGCAGTACTTC. The chain uses TRBV5-5 and TRBJ2-7; 10 positions agree with TRBD2. The CDR3 covers 15 residues. Germline CDR1 reads SGHKS; CDR2 reads YYEKEE (reference sequence). Trimming removed 4 bases from V and 2 bases from J; junction bases left unmatched: 6. The full variable domain, completed using reference TRBV5-5 and TRBJ2-7, is DAGVTQSPTHLIKTRGQQVTLRCSPISGHKSVSWYQQVLGQGPQFIFQYYEKEERGRGNFPDRFSARQFPNYSSELNVNALLLGDSALYLCASSPGTSAPYEQYFGPGTRLTVT.

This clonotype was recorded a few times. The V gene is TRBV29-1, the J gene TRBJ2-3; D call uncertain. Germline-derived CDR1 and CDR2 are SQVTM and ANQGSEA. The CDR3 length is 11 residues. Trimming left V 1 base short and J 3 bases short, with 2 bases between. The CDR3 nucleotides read TGCAGCGTTGAAGGGACAGATACGCAGTATTTT. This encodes CSVEGTDTQYF.

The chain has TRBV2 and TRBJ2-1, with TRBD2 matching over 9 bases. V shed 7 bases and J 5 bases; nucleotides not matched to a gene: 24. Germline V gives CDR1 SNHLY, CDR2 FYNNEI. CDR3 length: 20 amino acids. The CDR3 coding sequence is TGTGCCAGCAAATCTCTCTCTCTCCTAGCGGGATCAACGGGGGACAATGAGCAGTTCTTC. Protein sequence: CASKSLSLLAGSTGDNEQFF. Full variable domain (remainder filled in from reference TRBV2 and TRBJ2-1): EPEVTQTPSHQVTQMGQEVILRCVPISNHLYFYWYRQILGQKVEFLVSFYNNEISEKSEIFDDQFSVERPDGSNFTLKIRSTKLEDSAMYFCASKSLSLLAGSTGDNEQFFGPGTRLTVL.

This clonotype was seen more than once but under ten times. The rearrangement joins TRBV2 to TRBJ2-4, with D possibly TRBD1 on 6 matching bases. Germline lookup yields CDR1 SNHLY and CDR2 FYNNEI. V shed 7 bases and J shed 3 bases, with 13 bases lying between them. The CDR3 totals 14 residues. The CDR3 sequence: CASINARGKNIQYF. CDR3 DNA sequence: TGTGCCAGCATCAACGCCAGGGGCAAAAACATTCAGTACTTC.

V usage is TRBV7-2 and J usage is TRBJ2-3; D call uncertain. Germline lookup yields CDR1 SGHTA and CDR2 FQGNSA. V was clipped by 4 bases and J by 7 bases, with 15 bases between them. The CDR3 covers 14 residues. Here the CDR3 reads CASSSVLLDHTQYF. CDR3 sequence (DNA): TGTGCCAGCAGCTCCGTCCTCCTAGATCATACGCAGTATTTT.

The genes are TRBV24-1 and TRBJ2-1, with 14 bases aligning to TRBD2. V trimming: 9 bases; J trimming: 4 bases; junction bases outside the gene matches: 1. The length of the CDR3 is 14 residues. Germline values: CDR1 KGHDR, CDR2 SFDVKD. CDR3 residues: CATGTSGRYNEQFF. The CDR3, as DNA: TGTGCCACCGGGACTAGCGGGAGATACAATGAGCAGTTCTTC.

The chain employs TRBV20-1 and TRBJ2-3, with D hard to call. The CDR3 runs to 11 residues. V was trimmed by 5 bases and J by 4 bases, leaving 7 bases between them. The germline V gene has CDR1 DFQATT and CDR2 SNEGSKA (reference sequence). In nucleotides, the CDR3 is TGCAGTGCTTCTAGTGCAGATACGCAGTATTTT. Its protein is CSASSADTQYF.

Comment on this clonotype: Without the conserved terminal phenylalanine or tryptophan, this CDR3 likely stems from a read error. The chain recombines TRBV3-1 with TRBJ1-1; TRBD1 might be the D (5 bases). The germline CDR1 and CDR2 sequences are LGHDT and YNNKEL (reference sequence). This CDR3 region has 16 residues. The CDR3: CAGSHGGVQLNTEAFV. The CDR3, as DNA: TGTGCCGGCAGCCACGGGGGGGTACAGCTGAACACTGAAGCTTTCGTT.

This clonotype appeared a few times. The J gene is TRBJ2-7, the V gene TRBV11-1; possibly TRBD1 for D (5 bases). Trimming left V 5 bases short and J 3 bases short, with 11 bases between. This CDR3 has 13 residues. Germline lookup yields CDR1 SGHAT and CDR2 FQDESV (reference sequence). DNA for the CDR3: TGTGCCAGCAGCCACCGACAGATCTACGAGCAGTACTTC. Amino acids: CASSHRQIYEQYF.

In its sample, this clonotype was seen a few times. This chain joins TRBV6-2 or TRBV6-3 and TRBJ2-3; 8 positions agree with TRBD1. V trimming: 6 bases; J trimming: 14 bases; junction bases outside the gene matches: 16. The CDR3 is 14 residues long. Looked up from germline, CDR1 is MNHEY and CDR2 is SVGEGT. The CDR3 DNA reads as TGTGCCAGCAGGACAGGGGTAGTCGACAGATACGCGTATTTT. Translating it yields CASRTGVVDRYAYF.

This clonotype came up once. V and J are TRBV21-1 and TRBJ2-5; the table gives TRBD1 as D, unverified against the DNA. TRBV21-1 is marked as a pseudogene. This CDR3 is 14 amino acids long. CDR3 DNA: TGTGCCAGCAGCCTAAACGGGCGACGGGAGACCCAGTACTTC. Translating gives CASSLNGRRETQYF.

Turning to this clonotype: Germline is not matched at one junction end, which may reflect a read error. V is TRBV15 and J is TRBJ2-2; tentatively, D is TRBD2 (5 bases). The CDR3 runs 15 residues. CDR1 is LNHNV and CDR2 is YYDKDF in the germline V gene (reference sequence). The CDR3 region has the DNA TGTACCACCGCCAGAAGCGGATCGAACACCGGGGAGCTGTTTTTT. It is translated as CTTARSGSNTGELFF.

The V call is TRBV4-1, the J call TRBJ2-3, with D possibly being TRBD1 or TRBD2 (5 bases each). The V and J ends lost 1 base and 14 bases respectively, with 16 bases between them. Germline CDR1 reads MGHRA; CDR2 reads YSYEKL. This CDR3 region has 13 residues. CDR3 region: CASSQVHLRDAYF. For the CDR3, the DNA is TGCGCCAGCAGCCAAGTCCACCTTCGGGACGCGTATTTT.

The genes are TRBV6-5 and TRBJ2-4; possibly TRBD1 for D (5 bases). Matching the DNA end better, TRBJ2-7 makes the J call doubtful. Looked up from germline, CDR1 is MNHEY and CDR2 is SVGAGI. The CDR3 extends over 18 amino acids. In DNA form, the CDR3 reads TGTGCCAGCAGTTACTCCCAACAGGTTCAGGATCTTTCATACGAGCAGTACTTC. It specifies CASSYSQQVQDLSYEQYF.

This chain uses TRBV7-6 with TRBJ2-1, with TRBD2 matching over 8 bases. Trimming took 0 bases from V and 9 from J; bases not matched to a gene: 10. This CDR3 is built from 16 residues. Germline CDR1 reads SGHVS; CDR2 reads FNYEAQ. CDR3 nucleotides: TGTGCCAGCAGCTTAGCGTCTAGCGGGCGGGTGGGTGAGCAGTTCTTC. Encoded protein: CASSLASSGRVGEQFF.

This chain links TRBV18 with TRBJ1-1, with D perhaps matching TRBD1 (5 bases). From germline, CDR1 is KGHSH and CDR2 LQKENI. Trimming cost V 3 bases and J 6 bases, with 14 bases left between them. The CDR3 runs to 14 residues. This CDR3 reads CASSPDGGTSEAFF. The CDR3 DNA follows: TGTGCCAGCTCACCGGACGGAGGGACGTCTGAAGCTTTCTTT.

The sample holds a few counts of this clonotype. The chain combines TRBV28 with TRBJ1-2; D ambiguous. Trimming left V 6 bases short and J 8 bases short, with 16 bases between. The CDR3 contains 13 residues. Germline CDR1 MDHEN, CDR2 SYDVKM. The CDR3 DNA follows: TGTGCCAGCAGCTCCGGACTGAGATCGGGCTACACCTTC. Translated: CASSSGLRSGYTF.

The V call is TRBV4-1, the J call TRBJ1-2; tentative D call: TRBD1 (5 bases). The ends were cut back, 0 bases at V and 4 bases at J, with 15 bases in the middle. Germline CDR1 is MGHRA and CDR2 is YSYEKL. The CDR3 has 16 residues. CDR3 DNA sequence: TGCGCCAGCAGCCAAGATTACTCAGGGTGGGTCTATGGCTACACCTTC. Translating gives CASSQDYSGWVYGYTF.

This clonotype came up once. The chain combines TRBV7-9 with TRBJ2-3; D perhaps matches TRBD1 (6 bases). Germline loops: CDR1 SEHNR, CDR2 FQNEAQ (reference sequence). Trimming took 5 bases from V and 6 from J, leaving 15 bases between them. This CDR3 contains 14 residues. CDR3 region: CASSQDRTLDTQYF. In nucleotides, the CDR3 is TGTGCCAGCAGCCAAGACAGGACCCTCGATACGCAGTATTTT.

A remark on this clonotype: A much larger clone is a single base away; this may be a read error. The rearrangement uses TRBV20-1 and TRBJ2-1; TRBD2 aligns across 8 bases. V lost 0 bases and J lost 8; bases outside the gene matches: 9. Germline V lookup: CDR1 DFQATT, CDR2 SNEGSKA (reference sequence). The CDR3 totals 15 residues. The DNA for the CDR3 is TGCAGTGCTAGAGATGGGGGAGCGGGAGTCCATGAGCAGTTCTTC. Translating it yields CSARDGGAGVHEQFF.

This CDR3 is CASSFLQTYNEQFF. CDR3 DNA sequence: TGTGCCAGCAGTTTTCTTCAAACATACAATGAGCAGTTCTTC. This chain connects TRBV12-3 or TRBV12-4 to TRBJ2-1, with D unclear. This CDR3 region has 14 residues. V was trimmed by 3 bases and J by 4 bases, leaving 10 bases between them.

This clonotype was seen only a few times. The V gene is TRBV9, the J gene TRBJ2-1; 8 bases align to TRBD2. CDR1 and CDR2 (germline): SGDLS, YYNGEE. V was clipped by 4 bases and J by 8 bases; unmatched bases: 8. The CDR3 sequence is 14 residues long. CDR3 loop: CASSFRTSTDEQFF. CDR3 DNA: TGTGCCAGCAGCTTCCGGACTAGCACCGATGAGCAGTTCTTC.

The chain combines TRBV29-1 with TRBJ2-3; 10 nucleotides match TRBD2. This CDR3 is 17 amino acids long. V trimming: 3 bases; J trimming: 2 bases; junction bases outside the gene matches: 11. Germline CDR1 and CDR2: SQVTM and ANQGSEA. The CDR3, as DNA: TGCAGCGTTGACCTAGCGGGAGAAACCCCATACACAGATACGCAGTATTTT. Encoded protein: CSVDLAGETPYTDTQYF.

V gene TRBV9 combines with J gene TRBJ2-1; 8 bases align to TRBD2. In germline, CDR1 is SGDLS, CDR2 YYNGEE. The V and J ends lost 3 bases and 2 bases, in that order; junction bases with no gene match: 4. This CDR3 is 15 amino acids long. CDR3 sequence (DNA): TGTGCCAGCAGCGCTCGCGGGGGGACCTACAATGAGCAGTTCTTC. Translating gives CASSARGGTYNEQFF.

The chain's CDR3 is CASSLGANTGELFF. CDR3 DNA sequence: TGTGCCAGCAGCTTAGGCGCGAACACCGGGGAGCTGTTTTTT. V and J are TRBV7-2 and TRBJ2-2; no reliable D call. The germline V gene has CDR1 SGHTA and CDR2 FQGNSA. Trimming pared 1 base from V and 0 bases from J, leaving 3 bases between. This CDR3 has 14 residues.

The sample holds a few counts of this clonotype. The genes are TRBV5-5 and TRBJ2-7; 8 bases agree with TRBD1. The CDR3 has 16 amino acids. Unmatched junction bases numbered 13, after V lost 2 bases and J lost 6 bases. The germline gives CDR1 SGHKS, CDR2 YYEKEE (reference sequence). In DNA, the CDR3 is TGTGCCAGCAGCTTCCAATTAGGGACAGGTATCGGCGAGCAGTACTTC. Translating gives CASSFQLGTGIGEQYF.

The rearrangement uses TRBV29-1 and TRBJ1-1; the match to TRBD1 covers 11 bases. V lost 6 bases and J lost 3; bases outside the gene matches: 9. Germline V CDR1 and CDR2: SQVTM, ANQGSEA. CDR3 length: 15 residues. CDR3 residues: CSVLHRGQGDTEAFF. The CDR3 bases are TGCAGCGTCCTTCACAGGGGACAGGGGGACACTGAAGCTTTCTTT.

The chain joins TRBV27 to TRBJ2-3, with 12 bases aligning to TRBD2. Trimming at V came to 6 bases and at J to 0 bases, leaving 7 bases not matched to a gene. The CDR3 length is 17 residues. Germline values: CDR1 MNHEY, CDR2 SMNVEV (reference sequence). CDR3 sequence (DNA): TGTGCCAGCAGCGGGACTAGCGGGTTCAGTAGCACAGATACGCAGTATTTT. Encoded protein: CASSGTSGFSSTDTQYF.

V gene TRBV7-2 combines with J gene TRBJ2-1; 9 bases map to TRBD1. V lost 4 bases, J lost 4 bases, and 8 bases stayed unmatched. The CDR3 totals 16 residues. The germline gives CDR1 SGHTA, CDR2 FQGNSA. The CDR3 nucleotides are TGTGCCAGCAGCTCAGGACAGGGGCGAACTTACAATGAGCAGTTCTTC. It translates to CASSSGQGRTYNEQFF.

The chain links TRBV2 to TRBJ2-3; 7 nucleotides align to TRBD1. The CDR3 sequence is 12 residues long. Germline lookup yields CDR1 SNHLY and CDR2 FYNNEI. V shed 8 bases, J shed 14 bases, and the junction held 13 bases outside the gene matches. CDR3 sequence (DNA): TGTGCCAGCTCGACAGGGCCCAGATACGCGTATTTT. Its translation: CASSTGPRYAYF. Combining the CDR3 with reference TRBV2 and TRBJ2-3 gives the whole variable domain EPEVTQTPSHQVTQMGQEVILRCVPISNHLYFYWYRQILGQKVEFLVSFYNNEISEKSEIFDDQFSVERPDGSNFTLKIRSTKLEDSAMYFCASSTGPRYAYFGPGTRLTVL.